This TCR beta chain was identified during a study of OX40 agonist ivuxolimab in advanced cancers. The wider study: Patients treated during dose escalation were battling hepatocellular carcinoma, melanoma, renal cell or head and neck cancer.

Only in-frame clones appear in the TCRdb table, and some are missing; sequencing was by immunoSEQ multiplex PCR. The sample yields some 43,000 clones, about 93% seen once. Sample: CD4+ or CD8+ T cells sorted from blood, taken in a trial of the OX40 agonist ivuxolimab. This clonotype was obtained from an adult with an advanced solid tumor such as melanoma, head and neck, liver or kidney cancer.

This chain's CDR3 is CASSSGRSYGYTF. CDR3 DNA: TGTGCCAGCAGTTCGGGACGGTCCTATGGCTACACCTTC. The chain uses TRBV27 and TRBJ1-2; a possible D gene is TRBD1 (5 bases). V shed 4 bases and J shed 4 bases, with 10 bases lying between them. The germline V gene has CDR1 MNHEY and CDR2 SMNVEV (reference sequence). The CDR3 spans 13 residues.